Each of the 28 T cell receptor beta chains below was sequenced from the same sample in a study of cytomegalovirus exposure and HLA in healthy donors. Assay used: immunoSEQ multiplex PCR; TCRdb lists only in-frame clones, some missing. The sample has some 260,000 clones; more than 85% are singletons. Specimen: PBMCs. The source of these receptors is a man aged 18-30 years in good health and CMV-seropositive.

The V gene is TRBV5-1, the J gene TRBJ2-3; D remains ambiguous. V dropped 7 bases and J dropped 2 bases, with 11 bases sitting between them. The germline CDR1 and CDR2 sequences are SGHRS and YFSETQ. The CDR3 runs to 13 residues. CDR3 sequence reads: CASGTIITDTQYF. CDR3 DNA: TGCGCCAGCGGAACGATAATCACAGATACGCAGTATTTT.

The chain joins TRBV5-1 to TRBJ2-1; D possibly corresponds to TRBD2 (6 bases). Germline CDR1 reads SGHRS; CDR2 reads YFSETQ. The CDR3 totals 16 residues. V shed 6 bases and J shed 7 bases, with 23 bases lying between them. The CDR3 nucleotides are TGCGCCAGCACACTAAGTCCCCAGGGACTGGGGAATGAGCAGTTCTTC. Amino acids: CASTLSPQGLGNEQFF.

Details on this clone: This same CDR3 is encoded by further DNA sequences in the sample. The chain carries TRBV28 and TRBJ1-2; 9 nucleotides line up with TRBD1. V was pared by 6 bases and J by 2 bases, with 4 bases of the junction left unmatched. CDR3 size: 14 residues. CDR1 is MDHEN, CDR2 SYDVKM, per germline. CDR3 protein: CASSGDRANYGYTF. The CDR3 nucleotides are TGTGCCAGCAGCGGGGACAGGGCAAACTATGGCTACACCTTC.

This chain joins TRBV10-3 and TRBJ1-4; 9 bases match TRBD1. The junction had 8 bases not matched to a gene; V was cut back by 8 bases and J by 7 bases. CDR3 length: 14 residues. Looked up from germline, CDR1 is ENHRY and CDR2 is SYGVKD. The CDR3 coding sequence is TGTGCCATCGCCCCGAACAGGGGGCCTGAAAAACTGTTTTTT. It encodes CAIAPNRGPEKLFF.

The chain joins TRBV6-5 to TRBJ2-2; D is unclear. The V end was cut by 5 bases, the J end by 4 bases, with 11 bases between. The CDR3 has 14 residues. Germline-derived CDR1 and CDR2 are MNHEY and SVGAGI. CDR3 nucleotide sequence: TGTGCCAGCAGTACCCTCGTCCGCACCGGGGAGCTGTTTTTT. It is translated as CASSTLVRTGELFF.

This rearrangement joins TRBV7-2 to TRBJ2-1; D gene uncertain. CDR3 length: 16 residues. Trimming took off 6 bases at V and 2 bases at J, with 17 bases between the two ends. Germline CDR1 and CDR2: SGHTA and FQGNSA. The CDR3 reads CASRDLRASTYNEQFF. CDR3 coding DNA: TGTGCCAGCAGGGACCTAAGGGCTTCCACCTACAATGAGCAGTTCTTC. The full variable domain, rest sourced from reference TRBV7-2 and TRBJ2-1, is GAGVSQSPSNKVTEKGKDVELRCDPISGHTALYWYRQSLGQGLEFLIYFQGNSAPDKSGLPSDRFSAERTGGSVSTLTIQRTQQEDSAVYLCASRDLRASTYNEQFFGPGTRLTVL.

Notes on this clone: The same CDR3 also results from other DNA sequences found in this sample. This chain uses TRBV6-5 with TRBJ2-7; TRBD1 aligns across 11 bases. This CDR3 is built from 14 residues. Unmatched junction bases numbered 2, after V lost 5 bases and J lost 2 bases. Germline CDR1 is MNHEY and CDR2 is SVGAGI. CDR3 coding DNA: TGTGCCAGCAGTCCGGGACAGGGGGCCTACGAGCAGTACTTC. It codes for CASSPGQGAYEQYF.

The gene calls are TRBV14 and TRBJ2-7, with D hard to call. V dropped 1 base and J dropped 5 bases, with 21 bases sitting between them. The V gene's germline CDR1 is SGHDN and CDR2 FVKESK. This CDR3 spans 17 amino acids. The CDR3 is CASSQASLWLPRNEQYF. CDR3 coding DNA: TGTGCCAGCAGCCAAGCCTCGCTGTGGCTACCCAGGAACGAGCAGTACTTC.

V and J are TRBV6-1 and TRBJ2-5; a weak D match, TRBD1 (5 bases). The CDR3 is 14 residues long. Germline values: CDR1 MNHNS, CDR2 SASEGT. V was trimmed by 4 bases and J by 4 bases, leaving 13 bases between them. The CDR3 DNA sequence: TGTGCCAGCAGTGGGATTCAGGGCAGAGAGACCCAGTACTTC. The encoded protein is CASSGIQGRETQYF.

This chain joins TRBV7-9 and TRBJ2-7, with 13 bases identical to TRBD2. V gave up 5 bases and J gave up 9 bases; unmatched junction bases: 13. The CDR3 loop spans 16 amino acids. The germline V gene encodes CDR1 SEHNR and CDR2 FQNEAQ (reference sequence). The CDR3 DNA sequence: TGTGCCAGCAGCCCGGGACTAGCGGGAAGTCCTACGTCGCAGTACTTC. It codes for CASSPGLAGSPTSQYF. Filled out from reference TRBV7-9 and TRBJ2-7, the complete variable domain reads DTGVSQNPRHKITKRGQNVTFRCDPISEHNRLYWYRQTLGQGPEFLTYFQNEAQLEKSRLLSDRFSAERPKGSFSTLEIQRTEQGDSAMYLCASSPGLAGSPTSQYFGPGTRLTVT.

The chain has TRBV5-6 and TRBJ2-4; D might be TRBD1 (5 bases). Looked up from germline, CDR1 is SGHDT and CDR2 is YYEEEE. V dropped 1 base and J dropped 0 bases, with 8 bases sitting between them. This CDR3 spans 15 amino acids. CDR3 sequence (DNA): TGTGCCAGCAGCTTGTTGGGGCTAGCCAAAAACATTCAGTACTTC. It yields the protein CASSLLGLAKNIQYF. Full variable domain (outside the CDR3, taken from reference TRBV5-6 and TRBJ2-4): DAGVTQSPTHLIKTRGQQVTLRCSPKSGHDTVSWYQQALGQGPQFIFQYYEEEERQRGNFPDRFSGHQFPNYSSELNVNALLLGDSALYLCASSLLGLAKNIQYFGAGTRLSVL.

This chain joins TRBV5-1 and TRBJ2-3, with TRBD2 identical over 10 bases. CDR1 SGHRS and CDR2 YFSETQ come from the germline V gene. Trimming cost V 1 base and J 5 bases; bases outside gene matches: 10. The CDR3 has 17 amino acids. CDR3 loop: CASSLFRVASGGDTQYF. The CDR3, as DNA: TGCGCCAGCAGCTTGTTTCGGGTGGCTAGCGGGGGAGATACGCAGTATTTT. Filled out from reference TRBV5-1 and TRBJ2-3, the complete variable domain reads KAGVTQTPRYLIKTRGQQVTLSCSPISGHRSVSWYQQTPGQGLQFLFEYFSETQRNKGNFPGRFSGRQFSNSRSEMNVSTLELGDSALYLCASSLFRVASGGDTQYFGPGTRLTVL.

V usage is TRBV5-4 and J usage is TRBJ1-1; 12 bases are shared with TRBD1. Germline values: CDR1 SGHNT, CDR2 YYREEE (reference sequence). The V gene end was trimmed by 4 bases and the J gene end by 11 bases; junction bases not matched to a gene: 9. The CDR3 has 14 amino acids. CDR3 region: CASSVLGTGGSAFF. CDR3 coding DNA: TGTGCCAGCAGCGTACTAGGGACAGGGGGCTCTGCTTTCTTT.

V gene TRBV14 combines with J gene TRBJ2-7; 7 bases align to TRBD1. The CDR3 covers 15 residues. Unmatched junction bases numbered 6, after V lost 0 bases and J lost 4 bases. Looked up from germline, CDR1 is SGHDN and CDR2 is FVKESK. The CDR3 sequence: CASSQDSRDSYEQYF. The CDR3 coding sequence is TGTGCCAGCAGCCAAGATTCCCGGGACAGTTACGAGCAGTACTTC.

V gene TRBV4-2 combines with J gene TRBJ1-2; 9 bases map to TRBD1. Germline CDR1 and CDR2: LGHNA and YNFKEQ. This CDR3 spans 15 amino acids. V dropped 3 bases and J dropped 6; count of bases not matched to a gene: 8. The CDR3 DNA sequence: TGTGCCAGCAGCCAGGCCGGGACAGGGAATAATGGCTACACCTTC. Translated: CASSQAGTGNNGYTF.

The chain combines TRBV9 with TRBJ1-1; D is undetermined. Per the germline V gene, CDR1 is SGDLS and CDR2 is YYNGEE. Trimming shortened V by 4 bases and J by 0 bases, and 7 bases separated the two germline ends. This CDR3 is built from 13 residues. CDR3 nucleotides: TGTGCCAGCAGCCTCAGAATGAACACTGAAGCTTTCTTT. The encoded protein is CASSLRMNTEAFF.

The chain has TRBV28 and TRBJ2-7, with 9 nucleotides matching TRBD2. V was clipped by 6 bases and J by 5 bases; unmatched bases: 17. Germline V CDR1 and CDR2: MDHEN, SYDVKM. The CDR3 sequence is 17 residues long. The CDR3 loop is CASRRGRWTSVDHEQYF. CDR3 DNA: TGTGCCAGCAGACGCGGGCGATGGACTAGCGTAGACCACGAGCAGTACTTC.

This clone appeared a single time. This chain uses TRBV6-1 with TRBJ1-2; D gene ambiguous. The germline CDR1 and CDR2 sequences are MNHNS and SASEGT. The CDR3 sequence is 11 residues long. Trimming removed 2 bases at V and 4 bases at J, with 2 bases between. In DNA form, the CDR3 reads TGTGCCAGCAGTGAATTCTATGGCTACACCTTC. Amino acids: CASSEFYGYTF.

This sequence joins TRBV7-6 and TRBJ2-1; tentatively, D is TRBD1 or TRBD2 (6 bases each). The CDR3 is 15 residues long. V was shortened by 5 bases and J by 9 bases, with 20 bases between the two germline ends. Germline V gene sequence: CDR1 SGHVS, CDR2 FNYEAQ. The CDR3 loop is CASSPYAGEEGEQFF. DNA of the CDR3: TGTGCCAGCAGCCCATACGCAGGGGAGGAAGGTGAGCAGTTCTTC.

V usage is TRBV4-2 and J usage is TRBJ2-1; D unresolved. This CDR3 comprises 12 residues. The germline V and J ends were trimmed by 5 bases and 5 bases, with 7 bases remaining between them. CDR1 is LGHNA, CDR2 YNFKEQ, per germline. The CDR3 loop reads CASSTRDNEQFF. DNA for the CDR3: TGTGCCAGCAGCACCCGGGACAATGAGCAGTTCTTC.

V is TRBV5-1 and J is TRBJ2-5; no reliable D call. V lost 4 bases, J lost 2 bases, and 3 bases lay in between. The germline V gene encodes CDR1 SGHRS and CDR2 YFSETQ. The CDR3 length is 11 residues. The CDR3 loop reads CASSRQETQYF. DNA for the CDR3: TGCGCCAGCAGCCGTCAAGAGACCCAGTACTTC.

J is TRBJ2-1 and V is TRBV6-5; a possible D gene is TRBD2 (6 bases). The CDR3 runs to 14 residues. Germline values: CDR1 MNHEY, CDR2 SVGAGI. V was clipped by 4 bases and J by 2 bases, with 9 bases between them. CDR3 bases: TGTGCCAGCAGTTCAGGGACTCCCTACAATGAGCAGTTCTTC. It encodes CASSSGTPYNEQFF.

The chain joins TRBV27 to TRBJ1-5, with a tentative D call TRBD1 (5 bases). This CDR3 is built from 17 residues. V shed 6 bases and J shed 2 bases, with 20 bases lying between them. Germline CDR1 MNHEY, CDR2 SMNVEV (reference sequence). CDR3 nucleotide sequence: TGTGCCAGCAGCCTACGTGGGGCAGGCGGGGGCAATCAGCCCCAGCATTTT. Its protein is CASSLRGAGGGNQPQHF.

V gene TRBV7-2 combines with J gene TRBJ2-1; 8 bases agree with TRBD2. There are 12 residues in the CDR3. J gave up 9 bases and V 4 bases, and 2 bases lay outside the gene matches. Germline V lookup: CDR1 SGHTA, CDR2 FQGNSA. In DNA, the CDR3 is TGTGCCAGCAGCTCGAGCGGGGGTGAGCAGTTCTTC. Encoded protein: CASSSSGGEQFF.

V and J are TRBV20-1 and TRBJ2-7; D not certain. Trimming pared 5 bases from V and 1 base from J, leaving 6 bases between. Germline V CDR1 and CDR2: DFQATT, SNEGSKA (reference sequence). The CDR3 consists of 11 residues. CDR3: CSAELSYEQYF. The DNA of the CDR3 is TGCAGTGCTGAGCTATCCTACGAGCAGTACTTC.

The chain has TRBV11-1 and TRBJ2-5; 12 nucleotides agree with TRBD1. Germline V lookup: CDR1 SGHAT, CDR2 FQDESV (reference sequence). The CDR3 totals 15 residues. V dropped 5 bases and J dropped 5; count of bases not matched to a gene: 6. CDR3 protein: CASSTGQGARETQYF. The CDR3 DNA follows: TGTGCCAGCAGCACGGGACAGGGGGCGCGGGAGACCCAGTACTTC.

Points on this clone: Other DNA sequences from this sample encode an identical CDR3 as well. This chain joins TRBV27 and TRBJ2-7; tentative D call: TRBD2 (5 bases). Germline CDR1 and CDR2: MNHEY and SMNVEV (reference sequence). V lost 0 bases and J 0 bases, leaving 6 bases between the germline ends. The CDR3 sequence is 14 residues long. In nucleotides, the CDR3 is TGTGCCAGCAGTTTATCGGGGAGCTCCTACGAGCAGTACTTC. Its protein product is CASSLSGSSYEQYF.

The chain employs TRBV4-1 and TRBJ2-5, with a weak D call TRBD1 (6 bases). This CDR3 is 16 amino acids long. The V end was cut by 0 bases, the J end by 3 bases, with 14 bases between. The germline CDR1 and CDR2 sequences are MGHRA and YSYEKL. The chain's CDR3 is CASSQDPRGWEETQYF. The CDR3 region has the DNA TGCGCCAGCAGCCAAGATCCCAGGGGATGGGAAGAGACCCAGTACTTC.